Following are 19 T cell receptor beta chains from one sample sequenced in a study of shared clonotypes between healthy human individuals. The assay was immunoSEQ multiplex PCR, and TCRdb's table has in-frame clones only and misses some. The table shows about 2.2 million clones, with approximately 92% occurring only once. Selected positively for CCR7 and CD45RO-negative, naive CD8 cells excluded terminally differentiated effector memory CD45RA+ cells. Sequencing used naive CD8+ T cells from PBMCs. The origin of the receptors is a young man in good health. Some clones in this sample may be carry-over from other donors' samples.

In this sample, this clone turned up once. The genes are TRBV6-6 and TRBJ2-1; D is unclear. Germline V gene sequence: CDR1 MNHNY, CDR2 SVGAGI (reference sequence). The CDR3 runs 12 residues. V was cut by 7 bases and J by 6 bases, with 10 bases left in between. CDR3 nucleotide sequence: TGTGCCAGCACAGGATGGATCAATGAGCAGTTCTTC. Translating gives CASTGWINEQFF.

J is TRBJ2-5 and V is TRBV4-2; D possibly corresponds to TRBD1 (5 bases). V dropped 0 bases and J dropped 9 bases, with 17 bases sitting between them. From germline, CDR1 is LGHNA and CDR2 YNFKEQ. There are 15 residues in the CDR3. DNA of the CDR3: TGTGCCAGCAGCCAAGACCCCCCTAGGCCAGGGCCCCAGTACTTC. Its translation: CASSQDPPRPGPQYF.

The rearrangement uses TRBV13 and TRBJ2-6; tentatively, D is TRBD1 (6 bases). Germline CDR1 reads PRHDT; CDR2 reads FYEKMQ (reference sequence). V lost 5 bases and J 0 bases, leaving 14 bases between the germline ends. CDR3 length: 17 residues. The CDR3, as DNA: TGTGCCAGCAGCCCCGGGACAACCCTCTCTGGGGCCAACGTCCTGACTTTC. Translating gives CASSPGTTLSGANVLTF.

In this sample, this clone turned up once. The V call is TRBV28, the J call TRBJ2-1; perhaps D is TRBD1 or TRBD2 (5 bases each). The CDR3 is 13 amino acids. Germline V gene lookup returns CDR1 MDHEN and CDR2 SYDVKM. V dropped 8 bases and J dropped 8 bases, with 16 bases sitting between them. This CDR3 is CASSQVGVYEQFF. The CDR3 region has the DNA TGTGCCAGCTCCCAGGTGGGGGTCTATGAGCAGTTCTTC.

The chain couples TRBV5-6 to TRBJ2-7; no clear D. With 0 bases removed from V and 4 bases from J, the gap between germline ends came to 11 bases. The CDR3 sequence is 14 residues long. Germline V gives CDR1 SGHDT, CDR2 YYEEEE. CDR3 region: CASSLVGNRYEQYF. Here the CDR3 DNA reads TGTGCCAGCAGCTTGGTAGGTAATCGGTACGAGCAGTACTTC.

The chain couples TRBV19 to TRBJ1-1, with D hard to call. V lost 7 bases to trimming and J lost 8 bases, with 17 bases between them. Germline assignment: CDR1 LNHDA and CDR2 SQIVND (reference sequence). This CDR3 comprises 13 residues. DNA for the CDR3: TGTGCCAGTACTCCCATAGGACGAAAGGAAGCTTTCTTT. Amino acids: CASTPIGRKEAFF.

This clone was seen a single time. The rearrangement links TRBV11-2 to TRBJ2-3; no firm D call. Trimming stripped 1 base from V and 0 bases from J, with 8 bases between. The CDR3 contains 15 residues. Germline V gives CDR1 SGHAT, CDR2 FQNNGV. CDR3 sequence reads: CASSLGTASTDTQYF. CDR3 sequence (DNA): TGTGCCAGCAGCTTAGGAACTGCTAGCACAGATACGCAGTATTTT.

This clone appeared a single time. The genes are TRBV4-1 and TRBJ1-5; D is perhaps TRBD1 (5 bases). V dropped 4 bases and J dropped 0 bases, with 13 bases sitting between them. CDR1 is MGHRA and CDR2 is YSYEKL in the germline V gene. The CDR3 contains 16 residues. Written as DNA, the CDR3 is TGCGCCAGCAGCCTGCCGGGACTCAATAGCAATCAGCCCCAGCATTTT. Translated, it gives CASSLPGLNSNQPQHF.

As concerns this clone: At the DNA level, this CDR3 is encoded by other sequences in the same sample as well. The chain links TRBV27 to TRBJ2-7; 8 positions match TRBD2. Per germline, CDR1 MNHEY and CDR2 SMNVEV (reference sequence). J was trimmed by 0 bases and V by 8 bases; bases with no gene match: 3. The CDR3 consists of 13 residues. CDR3 coding DNA: TGTGCCAGCGCCAGCGGGAGCTCCTACGAGCAGTACTTC. As protein: CASASGSSYEQYF.

This chain uses TRBV6-1 with TRBJ1-3; possibly TRBD1 for D (6 bases). V lost 5 bases and J 0 bases, leaving 11 bases between the germline ends. This CDR3 is 15 amino acids long. Germline CDR1 MNHNS, CDR2 SASEGT. In DNA, the CDR3 is TGTGCCAGCAGTACGACAGGATACTCTGGAAACACCATATATTTT. Its translation: CASSTTGYSGNTIYF.

The chain employs TRBV27 and TRBJ2-7, with D possibly being TRBD1 (6 bases). This CDR3 has 14 amino acids. Germline CDR1 and CDR2: MNHEY and SMNVEV (reference sequence). V dropped 7 bases and J dropped 5 bases, with 18 bases sitting between them. CDR3 sequence: CASKLTGLIHEQYF. CDR3 nucleotide sequence: TGTGCCAGCAAATTGACAGGTTTAATTCACGAGCAGTACTTC.

The rearrangement uses TRBV27 and TRBJ2-7; D ambiguous. The germline CDR1 and CDR2 sequences are MNHEY and SMNVEV (reference sequence). Between the trimmed V and J ends, which lost 4 bases and 0 bases, there was a span of 10 bases. CDR3 size: 14 residues. For the CDR3, the DNA is TGTGCCAGCAGTTCGGTATTGAGCTCCTACGAGCAGTACTTC. This codes for CASSSVLSSYEQYF.

The chain couples TRBV28 to TRBJ1-5; perhaps TRBD1 as D (5 bases). V was shortened by 7 bases and J by 0 bases, with 13 bases between the two germline ends. The CDR3 consists of 15 residues. CDR1 MDHEN and CDR2 SYDVKM come from the germline V gene. The CDR3 DNA reads as TGTGCCAGCACCGAATGGGGCCGTAGCAATCAGCCCCAGCATTTT. This codes for CASTEWGRSNQPQHF.

On this clone itself: The same CDR3 arises from other DNA sequences in this sample as well. The chain links TRBV6-4 to TRBJ2-1; D perhaps matches TRBD2 (6 bases). Per germline, CDR1 MRHNA and CDR2 SNTAGT. The CDR3 spans 13 residues. V was pared by 6 bases and J by 2 bases, with 8 bases between. Written as DNA, the CDR3 is TGTGCCAGCAGGGGAGGAACCTACAATGAGCAGTTCTTC. Its protein product is CASRGGTYNEQFF.

V usage is TRBV25-1 and J usage is TRBJ2-7; D remains ambiguous. Germline-derived CDR1 and CDR2 are MGHDK and SYGVNS. Between the trimmed V and J ends, which lost 1 base and 2 bases, there was a span of 9 bases. This CDR3 has 14 residues. CDR3 DNA: TGTGCCAGCAGTGAATCCCTGTCTACCTACGAGCAGTACTTC. Amino acids: CASSESLSTYEQYF.

The chain carries TRBV27 and TRBJ2-3; D gene ambiguous. Germline CDR1 is MNHEY and CDR2 is SMNVEV (reference sequence). The CDR3 has 15 residues. V lost 5 bases to trimming and J lost 2 bases, with 14 bases between them. The CDR3 coding sequence is TGTGCCAGCAGTCCCCGACTTGGGCCCACAGATACGCAGTATTTT. Its translation: CASSPRLGPTDTQYF.

The chain combines TRBV30 with TRBJ2-3, with D unclear. The V gene lost 1 base and the J gene lost 2 bases, with 7 bases spanning the gap. CDR3 length: 13 residues. Germline CDR1 reads GTSNPN; CDR2 reads SVGIG (reference sequence). CDR3: CAWSAGVTDTQYF. The DNA for the CDR3 is TGTGCCTGGAGTGCGGGTGTCACAGATACGCAGTATTTT.

The rearrangement joins TRBV28 to TRBJ1-4; D is uncertain. V lost 1 base and J lost 8, with 11 bases in between. Germline loops: CDR1 MDHEN, CDR2 SYDVKM. This CDR3 region has 14 residues. The CDR3 nucleotides are TGTGCCAGCAGTTTATTCGGAGGAGGCGAAAAACTGTTTTTT. Residues: CASSLFGGGEKLFF.

This clone came up once. The rearrangement links TRBV27 to TRBJ1-1, with TRBD1 as a possible D gene (6 bases). Trimming took off 8 bases at V and 4 bases at J, with 17 bases between the two ends. Germline V gene sequence: CDR1 MNHEY, CDR2 SMNVEV (reference sequence). The CDR3 has 14 amino acids. The CDR3 DNA follows: TGTGCCAGCGCCCCGGGGGCGAGGGTCACTGAAGCTTTCTTT. Protein: CASAPGARVTEAFF.